This TCR beta chain was documented in a study of CD8+CD57+ T cells in acquired aplastic anemia. Individuals selected for sequencing had exhibited CD8+CD57+ cell expansion on flow cytometry. The blood sampling took place in patients who had so far received no therapy. CDR1 DFQATT and CDR2 SNEGSKA come from the germline V gene (reference sequence). The CDR3 spans 13 residues. Deletions cut 3 bases from V and 2 bases from J, with 10 bases between. Researchers used genomic DNA as the template to profile TCR beta VDJ and CDR3. TCRdb ran MiXCR on the reads and lists one entry per CDR3 protein. The table records under 350,000 distinct CDR3 sequences, about 50% of them present only once.

Sequences were obtained from sorted CD4+, CD8+, or CD8+CD57+ T cells (not recorded which) from PBMCs. The chain carries TRBV20-1 and TRBJ1-1; unclear D gene. The TCR sequence derives from a human donor with aplastic anemia. DNA for the CDR3: TGCAGTGCTAGTCCCCCCCCTAACACTGAAGCTTTCTTT. Its protein is CSASPPPNTEAFF.